These 16 T cell receptor beta chains originate from one sample sequenced in a study of CD4 T cells in relation to SARS-CoV-2 and coronaviruses. The unexposed donors gave CD4+ T cells in 2011-2018, prior to COVID-19. CD4+ T cells were isolated from the cells after more than 8 days of culture. Generated by immunoSEQ multiplex PCR, the TCRdb table keeps only in-frame clones and is missing some. The data contain under 25,000 clones, around 82% of them singletons. Their antigens remain unidentified. Sequencing was carried out using CD4+ T cells from PBMCs, cultured in vitro. The source is a human donor in good health.

The genes are TRBV3-1 (or the pseudogene TRBV3-2) and TRBJ2-7, with 9 bases aligning to TRBD2. CDR3 length: 19 amino acids. V dropped 0 bases and J dropped 4; count of bases not matched to a gene: 16. CDR1 is LGHDT and CDR2 is YNNKEL in the germline V gene (reference sequence). CDR3 sequence: CASSQDPGSGSSLSYEQYF. CDR3 nucleotides: TGTGCCAGCAGCCAAGATCCTGGTAGCGGGAGTAGTTTATCGTACGAGCAGTACTTC.

The chain uses TRBV5-6 and TRBJ1-2, with D unresolved. The V and J ends lost 0 bases and 2 bases respectively, with 8 bases between them. The germline CDR1 and CDR2 sequences are SGHDT and YYEEEE. The CDR3 consists of 14 residues. CDR3 DNA: TGTGCCAGCAGCTTGGCCGCGGAGAACTATGGCTACACCTTC. Translation gives CASSLAAENYGYTF.

As concerns this clone: Other DNA sequences in this specimen translate into the identical CDR3. The chain uses TRBV12-3 or TRBV12-4 and TRBJ2-4; D is possibly TRBD1 or TRBD2 (5 bases each). V was shortened by 3 bases and J by 4 bases, with 7 bases between the two germline ends. The CDR3 is 13 amino acids. The CDR3 spells CASSFGGKNIQYF. The CDR3 DNA reads TGTGCCAGCAGTTTTGGGGGAAAAAACATTCAGTACTTC.

The chain is built from TRBV12-3 or TRBV12-4 and TRBJ2-7; 9 nucleotides align to TRBD1. The CDR3 length is 13 residues. Trimming took 6 bases from V and 2 from J; bases not matched to a gene: 2. CDR3 in amino acids: CASSGQGTYEQYF. The CDR3 DNA reads TGTGCCAGCAGCGGACAGGGGACCTACGAGCAGTACTTC.

The rearrangement uses TRBV10-1 and TRBJ2-7, with TRBD1 as a possible D gene (6 bases). The CDR3 consists of 13 residues. Trimming took off 3 bases at V and 6 bases at J, with 12 bases between the two ends. The germline V gene has CDR1 WNHNN and CDR2 SYGVQD (reference sequence). The CDR3 is CASSDRGGLEQYF. The CDR3 DNA is TGCGCCAGCAGTGACAGGGGCGGACTCGAGCAGTACTTC.

Comments on this clone: Sequence at one end of the junction differs from germline and may be a read error. The genes are TRBV10-3 and TRBJ1-2, with TRBD1 matching over 9 bases. The CDR3 contains 12 residues. Per germline, CDR1 ENHRY and CDR2 SYGVKD. CDR3 DNA sequence: TGTGCCATCACCGGGACAGGGTCGGGGCCCCACTTC. Its protein product is CAITGTGSGPHF.

The chain carries TRBV9 and TRBJ2-1, with D possibly matching TRBD2 (6 bases). Trimming shortened V by 4 bases and J by 5 bases, and 16 bases separated the two germline ends. This CDR3 has 15 amino acids. Germline V CDR1 and CDR2: SGDLS, YYNGEE. CDR3: CASSPFVRDNNEQFF. Here the CDR3 DNA reads TGTGCCAGCAGCCCCTTTGTGCGGGATAACAATGAGCAGTTCTTC.

The chain recombines TRBV2 with TRBJ1-3; possible D gene TRBD1, 5 bases. CDR1 SNHLY and CDR2 FYNNEI come from the germline V gene. With 6 bases removed from V and 9 bases from J, the gap between germline ends came to 15 bases. The CDR3 sequence is 13 residues long. The CDR3 DNA reads TGTGCCAGCAGGAAATTAGCCGGGGGCACCATATATTTT. It yields the protein CASRKLAGGTIYF.

The chain uses TRBV28 and TRBJ1-1; D is undetermined. The V end was cut by 5 bases, the J end by 12 bases, with 19 bases between. The germline CDR1 and CDR2 sequences are MDHEN and SYDVKM. The CDR3 extends over 13 amino acids. CDR3 sequence (DNA): TGTGCCAGCAGTCAAGGGTCCTTGCGGACGTCTTTCTTT. It specifies CASSQGSLRTSFF.

This clone was seen a single time. This chain connects TRBV10-3 to TRBJ2-7; a possible D gene is TRBD2 (5 bases). With 3 bases removed from V and 2 bases from J, the gap between germline ends came to 14 bases. CDR1 and CDR2 (germline): ENHRY, SYGVKD. The CDR3 has 15 amino acids. The CDR3 sequence: CAISDRAGTTYEQYF. The CDR3 nucleotides read TGTGCCATCAGTGACCGTGCGGGTACTACCTACGAGCAGTACTTC.

The J gene is TRBJ1-5, the V gene TRBV6-5; the D gene is possibly TRBD1 (5 bases). V lost 6 bases and J lost 4, with 13 bases in between. Germline CDR1 and CDR2: MNHEY and SVGAGI. The CDR3 sequence is 14 residues long. The DNA for the CDR3 is TGTGCCAGCAGGTGGGGCCAAGTTAATCAGCCCCAGCATTTT. Protein: CASRWGQVNQPQHF.

The chain links TRBV5-6 to TRBJ2-7; possible D gene TRBD2, 5 bases. Germline CDR1 SGHDT, CDR2 YYEEEE. V lost 4 bases and J 5 bases, leaving 13 bases between the germline ends. CDR3 size: 13 residues. CDR3 sequence (DNA): TGTGCCAGCAGCCGGGATGCTCCTAACGAGCAGTACTTC. It codes for CASSRDAPNEQYF.

The J gene is TRBJ2-7, the V gene TRBV10-3; D may correspond to TRBD1 or TRBD2 (5 bases each). In germline, CDR1 is ENHRY, CDR2 SYGVKD. V lost 3 bases, J lost 3 bases, and 24 bases lay in between. The CDR3 has 18 residues. The CDR3 bases are TGTGCCATCAGTGACCCAAGGACCGGGGCCATGAAGGGCTACGAGCAGTACTTC. This gives the protein CAISDPRTGAMKGYEQYF.

V is TRBV6-1 and J is TRBJ2-7; D ambiguous. The V gene's germline CDR1 is MNHNS and CDR2 SASEGT. V was cut by 0 bases and J by 7 bases, with 22 bases left in between. The CDR3 covers 17 residues. CDR3 DNA sequence: TGTGCCAGCAGTGAAGCTATTACCTCCGGGTGGGTTCTGGAGCAGTACTTC. Its translation: CASSEAITSGWVLEQYF.

This clone was counted a single time. The chain employs TRBV3-1 (or the pseudogene TRBV3-2) and TRBJ1-2, with 7 bases identical to TRBD1. V shed 1 base and J 8 bases; nucleotides not matched to a gene: 4. CDR3 length: 13 amino acids. The germline gives CDR1 LGHDT, CDR2 YNNKEL (reference sequence). The CDR3 loop reads CASSQGQGEGYTF. The CDR3 coding sequence is TGTGCCAGCAGCCAAGGACAGGGCGAGGGCTACACCTTC.

The CDR3 DNA is TGTGCCAGCAGCAAAGTTGTGACCAACGGATGTCGGAAATCTGGGGCCAACGTCCTGACTTTC. It encodes CASSKVVTNGCRKSGANVLTF. The chain joins TRBV21-1 to TRBJ2-6. TRBV21-1 is a listed pseudogene. The CDR3 length is 21 residues.